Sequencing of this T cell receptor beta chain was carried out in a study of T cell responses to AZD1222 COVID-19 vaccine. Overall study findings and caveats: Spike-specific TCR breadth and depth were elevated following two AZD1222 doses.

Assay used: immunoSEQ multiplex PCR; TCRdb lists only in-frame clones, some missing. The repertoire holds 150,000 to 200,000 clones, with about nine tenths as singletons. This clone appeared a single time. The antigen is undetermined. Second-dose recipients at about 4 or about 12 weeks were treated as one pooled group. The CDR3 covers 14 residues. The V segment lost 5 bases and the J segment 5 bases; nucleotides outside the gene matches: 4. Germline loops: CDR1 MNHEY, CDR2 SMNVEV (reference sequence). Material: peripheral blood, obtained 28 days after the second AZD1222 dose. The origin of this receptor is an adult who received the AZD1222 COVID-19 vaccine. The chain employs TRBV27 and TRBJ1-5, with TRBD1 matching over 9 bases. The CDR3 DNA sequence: TGTGCCAGCAGTCGGACAGGGGTCGATCAGCCCCAGCATTTT. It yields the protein CASSRTGVDQPQHF.